The 10 T cell receptor beta chains presented below share a single source sample, sequenced in a study of CD4 T cells in relation to SARS-CoV-2 and coronaviruses. Before the COVID-19 pandemic, during about 2011-2019, CD4+ T cells were taken from unexposed donors. TCRdb's copy holds only in-frame clones and misses some; the assay was immunoSEQ multiplex PCR. Of tens of thousands of clones in the sample, 86% were seen once. The sequencing input was memory CD4+ T cells from PBMCs. The receptors originated from a human donor in good health.

The V gene is TRBV6-2 or TRBV6-3, the J gene TRBJ2-1; 8 bases map to TRBD2. This CDR3 contains 20 residues. V dropped 2 bases and J dropped 1; count of bases not matched to a gene: 16. Germline CDR1 and CDR2: MNHEY and SVGEGT. The CDR3 nucleotides read TGTGCCAGCAGTTACCCCCGGGGTAGCGGGGTCAAAAGGTCCTACAATGAGCAGTTCTTC. Its protein product is CASSYPRGSGVKRSYNEQFF.

CDR3 loop: CASSFDRPGANVLTF. The CDR3 bases are TGTGCCAGCAGTTTCGACAGGCCAGGGGCCAACGTCCTGACTTTC. The chain links TRBV27 to TRBJ2-6, with a weak D call TRBD1 (6 bases). This CDR3 contains 15 residues. Germline CDR1 and CDR2: MNHEY and SMNVEV (reference sequence). V was shortened by 3 bases and J by 4 bases, with 10 bases between the two germline ends.

The V call is TRBV5-6, the J call TRBJ1-6; no reliable D call. The V gene's germline CDR1 is SGHDT and CDR2 YYEEEE. V gave up 4 bases and J gave up 7 bases, with 9 bases separating them. The CDR3 has 13 amino acids. The CDR3: CASSPAGNSPLHF. CDR3 in DNA: TGTGCCAGCAGCCCCGCCGGAAATTCACCCCTCCACTTT. Full variable domain (remainder filled in from reference TRBV5-6 and TRBJ1-6): DAGVTQSPTHLIKTRGQQVTLRCSPKSGHDTVSWYQQALGQGPQFIFQYYEEEERQRGNFPDRFSGHQFPNYSSELNVNALLLGDSALYLCASSPAGNSPLHFGNGTRLTVT.

The chain uses TRBV19 and TRBJ2-3; 10 nucleotides match TRBD1. CDR3 length: 15 amino acids. Germline V CDR1 and CDR2: LNHDA, SQIVND (reference sequence). The V gene end was trimmed by 6 bases and the J gene end by 5 bases; junction bases not matched to a gene: 8. The CDR3 is CASRDRGRGGDTQYF. CDR3 DNA: TGTGCCAGTAGAGACAGGGGGCGAGGTGGAGATACGCAGTATTTT.

The rearrangement uses TRBV28 and TRBJ1-1; D unresolved. CDR1 is MDHEN, CDR2 SYDVKM, per germline. V was trimmed by 8 bases and J by 1 base, leaving 11 bases between them. CDR3 size: 13 residues. CDR3: CASRWPENTEAFF. In DNA form, the CDR3 reads TGTGCCAGCCGATGGCCGGAGAACACTGAAGCTTTCTTT.

The chain joins TRBV18 to TRBJ2-1; 7 bases fit TRBD1. The ends lost 5 bases at V and 0 bases at J; junction bases unmatched: 7. The CDR3 covers 16 residues. Germline V lookup: CDR1 KGHSH, CDR2 LQKENI. The CDR3 region is CASSTGQASSYNEQFF. CDR3 DNA: TGTGCCAGCTCAACCGGACAGGCGAGCTCCTACAATGAGCAGTTCTTC.

This clone has a handful of counts. The V gene is TRBV19, the J gene TRBJ2-2; D possibly corresponds to TRBD2 (5 bases). The CDR3 extends over 17 amino acids. The V end was cut by 1 base, the J end by 7 bases, with 19 bases between. Germline CDR1 reads LNHDA; CDR2 reads SQIVND (reference sequence). The DNA for the CDR3 is TGTGCCAGTAGTATAGGAGGGTCTACGGCTAACGTCGGGGAGCTGTTTTTT. Amino acid sequence: CASSIGGSTANVGELFF.

This clone was recorded once. The J gene is TRBJ2-3, the V gene TRBV7-9, with D perhaps matching TRBD1 (6 bases). V lost 5 bases, J lost 3 bases, and 15 bases lay in between. CDR1 and CDR2 from the germline V gene are SEHNR and FQNEAQ (reference sequence). The CDR3 spans 15 residues. As DNA, the CDR3 is TGTGCCAGCAGCCAAACAGGGCTGGGGACAGATACGCAGTATTTT. It codes for CASSQTGLGTDTQYF.

The chain combines TRBV7-2 with TRBJ2-7; 8 bases match TRBD1. CDR1 SGHTA and CDR2 FQGNSA come from the germline V gene. With V trimmed by 1 base and J by 5 bases, 10 bases remained unmatched. The CDR3 runs 16 residues. The CDR3: CASSLVHVRGRDEQYF. The CDR3 bases are TGTGCCAGCAGCTTAGTGCACGTCAGGGGGCGCGACGAGCAGTACTTC.

This clone was seen only a few times. This sequence joins TRBV6-2 or TRBV6-3 and TRBJ1-6, with D unresolved. V gave up 2 bases and J gave up 10 bases, with 6 bases separating them. This CDR3 contains 12 residues. Germline V gene lookup returns CDR1 MNHEY and CDR2 SVGEGT. CDR3 in amino acids: CASSYGNSPLHF. The CDR3 DNA reads as TGTGCCAGCAGTTACGGAAACTCACCCCTCCACTTT.